This T cell receptor beta chain was identified during a study of tumor-infiltrating lymphocytes in primary liver carcinoma. The overall study: The neoplasms were of stage T1-T3 N0M0, with dimensions of about 4.2 to 10 cm across.

Reverse transcription of approximately 500 ng total RNA with a constant-region primer produced TCR beta cDNA. A slightly modified ARM-PCR protocol with three nested multiplex PCR rounds produced these TCR beta libraries. Primers for the first two PCR rounds were TRBV1-TRBV30 forward primers and a C-beta reverse primer (approximately 10 cycles per round). MiXCR, applied by TCRdb to the multiplex PCR reads, yields one record per CDR3 protein. This table has 50,000 to 60,000 distinct CDR3 sequences, over 65% appearing once. Comment on this clonotype: Its antigen is as yet unknown. An end of the junction does not agree with germline; a read error may underlie this.

CDR3 length: 17 residues. Germline V CDR1 and CDR2: SGHAT, FQNNGV. General study results and limits: Researchers report that only about 7-24% of top clones turned up in all five tumor regions.

Joint extraction of RNA and DNA used roughly 20-32 mg of bulk tissue that was unsorted. Collection of samples drew on five separate regions of each tumor. Tumor samples all exceeded 80% viable tumor cells. The TCR originated in a man aged 35-49 years with primary liver carcinoma and hepatitis B virus infection. Sequenced sample: liver tumor tissue from sampling region 5. Subset reported: tumor region T5, tumor centre. The chain recombines TRBV11-2 with TRBJ2-2; TRBD2 is a possible D gene (5 bases). CDR3 bases: TGTGCGAGCAGCATAGATCATCGGGGTAGGGAGACCCGGGAGCTGTTTTTT. The encoded protein is CASSIDHRGRETRELFF.